The rows below give T cell receptor beta chains drawn from one sample of a study of T cell responses to AZD1222 COVID-19 vaccine. Assay: immunoSEQ multiplex PCR; the TCRdb copy retains only in-frame clones and omits some. The data show approximately 140,000 clones, under 95% seen once. The sample consisted of peripheral blood, taken on day 0 of AZD1222 vaccination. Receptors were obtained from an adult in good health. Each CDR3 is given with its conserved first and last residue. A D gene is named only where the DNA matches it firmly. Clone size is not always given. Where it is, it says once, few, many or a class for expanded clones.

clone_size j_call d_call cdr3_length v_call cdr3_aa cdr3_nt
NA TRBJ2-4 NA 14 TRBV29-1 CSVEDYRGVGIQYF TGCAGCGTTGAAGATTATCGGGGAGTGGGCATTCAGTACTTC
NA TRBJ2-1 NA 12 TRBV5-4 CASSPKGVEQFF TGTGCCAGCAGCCCTAAAGGAGTCGAGCAGTTCTTC
NA TRBJ2-5 TRBD2 13 TRBV7-9 CASSPSGQETQYF TGTGCCAGCAGTCCTAGCGGGCAAGAGACCCAGTACTTC
NA TRBJ1-2 NA 14 TRBV10-1 CASNSLGTNYGYTF TGCGCCAGCAATTCCCTGGGGACAAACTATGGCTACACCTTC
NA TRBJ2-3 NA 15 TRBV6-4 CASSDSPGGRDTQYF TGTGCCAGCAGTGACTCCCCGGGTGGTCGCGATACGCAGTATTTT
once TRBJ2-1 NA 13 TRBV12-3/TRBV12-4 CASSLGSGGEQFF TGTGCCAGCAGTTTAGGGTCCGGGGGCGAGCAGTTCTTC
NA TRBJ1-3 NA 16 TRBV7-2 CASSLAGASSGNTIYF TGTGCCAGCAGCTTAGCGGGGGCGAGCTCTGGAAACACCATATATTTT
NA TRBJ2-2 NA 14 TRBV2 CASRVDEVTGELFF TGTGCCAGCAGGGTGGACGAAGTCACCGGGGAGCTGTTTTTT
NA TRBJ2-7 TRBD1 15 TRBV19 CASSLRTGAPYEQYF TGTGCCAGTAGCCTCCGGACAGGGGCCCCCTACGAGCAGTACTTC
NA TRBJ2-1 TRBD2 13 TRBV29-1 CSHRLAGENEQFF TGCAGCCACCGACTAGCGGGAGAGAATGAGCAGTTCTTC
NA TRBJ2-3 NA 14 TRBV5-1 CASSLSSGEDTQYF TGCGCCAGCAGCTTATCTTCGGGGGAAGATACGCAGTATTTT
NA TRBJ1-2 TRBD1 14 TRBV11-2 CASSSLYRGHGYTF TGTGCCAGCAGCTCGCTCTACAGGGGACATGGCTACACCTTC
NA TRBJ2-5 TRBD2 13 TRBV7-2 CASSTSVKETQYF TGTGCCAGCAGCACTAGCGTAAAAGAGACCCAGTACTTC
NA TRBJ1-6 TRBD1 14 TRBV6-2/TRBV6-3 CASSSRQGNSPLHF TGTGCCAGCAGTTCCCGACAGGGGAATTCACCCCTCCACTTT
once TRBJ2-7 NA 15 TRBV6-6 CASSYTSGGTYEQYF TGTGCCAGCAGTTACACTTCTGGGGGTACCTACGAGCAGTACTTC
NA TRBJ1-1 NA 14 TRBV11-3 CASSMTGLNTEAFF TGTGCCAGCAGCATGACAGGCCTGAACACTGAAGCTTTCTTT
NA TRBJ2-3 TRBD1 17 TRBV24-1 CATSDPFGTDGTDTQYF TGTGCCACCAGTGACCCCTTCGGGACAGACGGCACAGATACGCAGTATTTT